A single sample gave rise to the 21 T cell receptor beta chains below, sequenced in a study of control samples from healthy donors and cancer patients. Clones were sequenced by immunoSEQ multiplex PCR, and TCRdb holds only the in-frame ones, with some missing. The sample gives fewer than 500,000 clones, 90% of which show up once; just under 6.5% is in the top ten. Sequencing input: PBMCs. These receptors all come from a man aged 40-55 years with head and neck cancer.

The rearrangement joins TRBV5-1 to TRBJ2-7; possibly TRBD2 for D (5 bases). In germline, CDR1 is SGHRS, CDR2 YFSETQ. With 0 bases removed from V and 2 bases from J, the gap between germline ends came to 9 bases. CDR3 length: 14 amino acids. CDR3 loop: CASSLGTRTYEQYF. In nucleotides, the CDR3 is TGCGCCAGCAGCTTGGGGACTCGAACCTACGAGCAGTACTTC.

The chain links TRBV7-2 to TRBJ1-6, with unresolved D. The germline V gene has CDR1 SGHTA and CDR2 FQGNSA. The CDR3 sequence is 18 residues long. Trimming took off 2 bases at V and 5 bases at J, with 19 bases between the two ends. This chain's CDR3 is CASSLFPADTANNSPLHF. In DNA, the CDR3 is TGTGCCAGCAGCTTATTCCCGGCTGACACCGCTAATAATTCACCCCTCCACTTT.

CDR3 region: CASSVFHPYQETQYF. CDR3 DNA sequence: TGTGCCAGCAGTGTTTTCCACCCGTACCAAGAGACCCAGTACTTC. The gene calls are TRBV25-1 and TRBJ2-5; D gene ambiguous. Deletions cut 4 bases from V and 0 bases from J, with 12 bases between. In germline, CDR1 is MGHDK, CDR2 SYGVNS. The CDR3 sequence is 15 residues long.

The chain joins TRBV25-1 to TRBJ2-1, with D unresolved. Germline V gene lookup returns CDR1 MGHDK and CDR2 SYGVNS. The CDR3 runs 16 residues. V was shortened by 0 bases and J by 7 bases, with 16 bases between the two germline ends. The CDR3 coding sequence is TGTGCCAGCAGTGAATACCGCTGGGGTTCTGGAAATGAGCAGTTCTTC. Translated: CASSEYRWGSGNEQFF.

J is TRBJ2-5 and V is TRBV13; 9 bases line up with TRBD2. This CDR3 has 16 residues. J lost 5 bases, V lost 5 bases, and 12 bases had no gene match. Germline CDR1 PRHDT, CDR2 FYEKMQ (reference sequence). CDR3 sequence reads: CASSPRVAGEAETQYF. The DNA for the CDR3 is TGTGCCAGCAGCCCCCGGGTAGCGGGAGAGGCGGAGACCCAGTACTTC.

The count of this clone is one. CDR3 sequence: CASKEQGAGGYGYTF. The CDR3, as DNA: TGTGCCAGTAAGGAACAGGGGGCAGGAGGTTATGGCTACACCTTC. The V gene is TRBV19, the J gene TRBJ1-2; 9 bases fit TRBD1. The ends lost 7 bases at V and 5 bases at J; junction bases unmatched: 11. Looked up from germline, CDR1 is LNHDA and CDR2 is SQIVND (reference sequence). The CDR3 sequence is 15 residues long.

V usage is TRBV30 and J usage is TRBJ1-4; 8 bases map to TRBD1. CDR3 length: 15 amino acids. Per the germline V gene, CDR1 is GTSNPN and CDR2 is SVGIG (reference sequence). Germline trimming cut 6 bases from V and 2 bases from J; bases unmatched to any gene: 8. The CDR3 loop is CACLTRQGTNEKLFF. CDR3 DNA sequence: TGTGCCTGCTTAACCCGACAGGGGACTAATGAAAAACTGTTTTTT.

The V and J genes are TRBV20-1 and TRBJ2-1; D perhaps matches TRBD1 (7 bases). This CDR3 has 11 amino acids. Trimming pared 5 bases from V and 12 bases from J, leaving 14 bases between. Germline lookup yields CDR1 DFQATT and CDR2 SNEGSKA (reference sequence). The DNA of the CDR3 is TGCAGTGCTTTAGCAGGGGGAGGGCAGTTCTTC. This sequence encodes CSALAGGGQFF.

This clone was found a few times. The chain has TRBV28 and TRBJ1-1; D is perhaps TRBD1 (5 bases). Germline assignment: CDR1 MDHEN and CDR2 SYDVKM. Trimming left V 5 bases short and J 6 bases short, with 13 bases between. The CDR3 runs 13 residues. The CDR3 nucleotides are TGTGCCAGCAGTCTTACGGGGCCACCTGAAGCTTTCTTT. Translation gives CASSLTGPPEAFF.

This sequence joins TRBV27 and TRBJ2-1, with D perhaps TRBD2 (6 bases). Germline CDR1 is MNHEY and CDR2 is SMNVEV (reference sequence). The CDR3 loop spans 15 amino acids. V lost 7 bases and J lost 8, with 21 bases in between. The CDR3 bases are TGTGCCAGCAAAAGAGACCTAGCGCAGAATGATGAGCAGTTCTTC. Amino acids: CASKRDLAQNDEQFF.

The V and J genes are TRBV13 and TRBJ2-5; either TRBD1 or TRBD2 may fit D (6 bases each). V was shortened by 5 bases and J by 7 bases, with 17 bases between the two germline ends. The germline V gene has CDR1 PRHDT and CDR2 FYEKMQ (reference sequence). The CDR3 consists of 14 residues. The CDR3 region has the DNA TGTGCCAGCAGCCCAAGGTCGGGGGCGGTGACCCAGTACTTC. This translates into CASSPRSGAVTQYF. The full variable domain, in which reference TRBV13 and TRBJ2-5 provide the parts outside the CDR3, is AAGVIQSPRHLIKEKRETATLKCYPIPRHDTVYWYQQGPGQDPQFLISFYEKMQSDKGSIPDRFSAQQFSDYHSELNMSSLELGDSALYFCASSPRSGAVTQYFGPGTRLLVL.

CDR3 nucleotide sequence: TGTGCCAGCAGCTTTGGACGCACGAACACCGGGGAGCTGTTTTTT. It codes for CASSFGRTNTGELFF. The chain joins TRBV5-5 to TRBJ2-2; D ambiguous. This CDR3 is built from 15 residues. V dropped 2 bases and J dropped 0 bases, with 8 bases sitting between them. Per germline, CDR1 SGHKS and CDR2 YYEKEE (reference sequence).

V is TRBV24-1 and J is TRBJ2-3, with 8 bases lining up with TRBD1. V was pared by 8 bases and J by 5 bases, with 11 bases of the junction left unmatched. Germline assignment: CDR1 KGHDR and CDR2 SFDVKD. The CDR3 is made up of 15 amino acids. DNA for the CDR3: TGTGCCACCACCAGGGGACAGGAGGAGGGAGATACGCAGTATTTT. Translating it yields CATTRGQEEGDTQYF.

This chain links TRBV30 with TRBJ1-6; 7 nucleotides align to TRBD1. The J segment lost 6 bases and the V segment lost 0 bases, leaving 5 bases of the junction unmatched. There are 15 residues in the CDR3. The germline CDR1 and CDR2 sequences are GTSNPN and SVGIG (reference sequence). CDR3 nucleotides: TGTGCCTGGAGTGTTGGGACAGTCTTTAATTCACCCCTCCACTTT. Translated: CAWSVGTVFNSPLHF.

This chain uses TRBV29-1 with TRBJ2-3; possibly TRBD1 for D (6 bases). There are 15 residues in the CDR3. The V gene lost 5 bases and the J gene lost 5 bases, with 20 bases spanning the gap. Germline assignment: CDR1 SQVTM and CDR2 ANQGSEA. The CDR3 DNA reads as TGCAGCGTTTTCCCGGACCCCCGGGGACAAGATACGCAGTATTTT. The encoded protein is CSVFPDPRGQDTQYF.

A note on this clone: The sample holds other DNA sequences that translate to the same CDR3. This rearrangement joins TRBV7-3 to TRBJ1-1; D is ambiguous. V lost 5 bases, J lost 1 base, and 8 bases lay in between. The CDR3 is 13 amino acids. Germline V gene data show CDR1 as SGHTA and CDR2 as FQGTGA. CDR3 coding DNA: TGTGCCAGCAGCCTGGAGGGGAACACTGAAGCTTTCTTT. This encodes CASSLEGNTEAFF.

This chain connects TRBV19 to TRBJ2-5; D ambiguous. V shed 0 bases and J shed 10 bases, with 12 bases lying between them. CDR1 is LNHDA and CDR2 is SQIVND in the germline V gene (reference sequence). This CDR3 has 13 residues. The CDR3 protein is CASSIDRWGYQYF. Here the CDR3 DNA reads TGTGCCAGTAGTATAGATCGGTGGGGTTACCAGTACTTC.

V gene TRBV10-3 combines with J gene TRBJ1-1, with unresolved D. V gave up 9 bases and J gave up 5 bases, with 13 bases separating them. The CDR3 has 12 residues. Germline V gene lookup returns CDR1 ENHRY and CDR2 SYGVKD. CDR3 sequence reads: CAIGRTETEAFF. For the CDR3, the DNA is TGTGCCATAGGAAGGACGGAGACTGAAGCTTTCTTT.

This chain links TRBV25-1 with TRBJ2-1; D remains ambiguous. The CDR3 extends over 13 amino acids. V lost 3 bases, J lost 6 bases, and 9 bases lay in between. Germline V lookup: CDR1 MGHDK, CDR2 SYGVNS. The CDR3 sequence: CASSDAAFNEQFF. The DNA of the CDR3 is TGTGCCAGCAGTGATGCAGCGTTCAATGAGCAGTTCTTC.

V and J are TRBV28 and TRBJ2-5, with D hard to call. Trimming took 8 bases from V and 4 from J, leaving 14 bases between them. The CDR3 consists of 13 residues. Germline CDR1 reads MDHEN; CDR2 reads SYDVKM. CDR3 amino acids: CASSAPATETQYF. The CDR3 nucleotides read TGTGCCAGCTCCGCACCCGCCACAGAGACCCAGTACTTC.

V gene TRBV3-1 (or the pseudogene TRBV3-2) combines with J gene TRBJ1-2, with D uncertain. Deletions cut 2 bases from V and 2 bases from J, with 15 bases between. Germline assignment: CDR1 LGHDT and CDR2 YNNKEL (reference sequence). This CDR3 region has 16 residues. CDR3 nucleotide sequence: TGTGCCAGCAGCCAACCGGGTCCCCCTAGGAACTATGGCTACACCTTC. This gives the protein CASSQPGPPRNYGYTF.